This T cell receptor beta chain came from a study of OX40 agonist ivuxolimab in advanced cancers. Study context: A partial response was reached by three patients: one with hepatocellular carcinoma and two with cutaneous melanoma. Study-level results: Low clonal expansion, among the lowest seen, marked partial responders at 0.1-3.0 mg/kg. At doses 0.1 to 3.0 mg/kg, CD4+ and CD8+ clones expanded. Among T cells, CD8+ cells averaged more expanded clones than CD4+ cells.

Generated by immunoSEQ multiplex PCR, the TCRdb table keeps only in-frame clones and is missing some. The sample carries more than 65,000 clones, less than 95% recorded once. The germline V gene encodes CDR1 SGHNT and CDR2 YENEEA. This CDR3 has 13 amino acids. V lost 1 base and J lost 6, with 7 bases in between. About this clone: Its target is unknown.

The chain carries TRBV11-3 and TRBJ2-1; no clear D gene. This sample comprised CD4+ or CD8+ T cells sorted from blood, obtained in a trial of the OX40 agonist ivuxolimab. The TCR sequence derives from an adult with an advanced solid tumor such as melanoma, head and neck, liver or kidney cancer. In DNA, the CDR3 is TGTGCCAGCAGCTTAGGGCGTTTCAATGAGCAGTTCTTC. Its translation is CASSLGRFNEQFF.